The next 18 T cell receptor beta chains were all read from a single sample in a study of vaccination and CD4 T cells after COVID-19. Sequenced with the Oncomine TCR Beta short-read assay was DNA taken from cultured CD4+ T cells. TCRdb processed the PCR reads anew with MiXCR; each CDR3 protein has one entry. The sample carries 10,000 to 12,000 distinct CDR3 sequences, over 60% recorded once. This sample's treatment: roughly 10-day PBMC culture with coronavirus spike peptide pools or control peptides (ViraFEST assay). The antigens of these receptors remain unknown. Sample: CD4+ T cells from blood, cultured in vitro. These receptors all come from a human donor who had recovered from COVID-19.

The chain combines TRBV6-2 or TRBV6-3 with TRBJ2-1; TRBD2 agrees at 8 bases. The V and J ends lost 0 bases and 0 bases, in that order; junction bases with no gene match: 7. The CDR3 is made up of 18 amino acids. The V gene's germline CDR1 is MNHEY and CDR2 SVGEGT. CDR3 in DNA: TGTGCCAGCAGTTACTCGTTGGGACTAGAGCACTCCTACAATGAGCAGTTCTTC. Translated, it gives CASSYSLGLEHSYNEQFF.

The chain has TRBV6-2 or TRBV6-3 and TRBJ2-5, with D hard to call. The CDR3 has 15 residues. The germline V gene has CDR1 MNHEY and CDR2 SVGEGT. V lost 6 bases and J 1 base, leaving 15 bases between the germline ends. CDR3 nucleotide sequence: TGTGCCAGCAGCAACACCCACGGCGGCCAAGAGACCCAGTACTTC. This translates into CASSNTHGGQETQYF.

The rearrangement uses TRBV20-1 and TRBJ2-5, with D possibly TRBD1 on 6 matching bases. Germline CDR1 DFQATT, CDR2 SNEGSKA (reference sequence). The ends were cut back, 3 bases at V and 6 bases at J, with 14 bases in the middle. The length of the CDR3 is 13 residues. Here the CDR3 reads CSARIGGQQTQYF. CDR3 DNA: TGCAGTGCTAGGATAGGCGGACAGCAGACCCAGTACTTC.

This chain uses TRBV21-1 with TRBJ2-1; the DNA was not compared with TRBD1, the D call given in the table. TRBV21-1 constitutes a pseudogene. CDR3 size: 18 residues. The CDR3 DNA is TGTGCCAGCAGCAACGTTTATGGGACAGGGGGCACGTTATATGGGCAGTTCTTC. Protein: CASSNVYGTGGTLYGQFF.

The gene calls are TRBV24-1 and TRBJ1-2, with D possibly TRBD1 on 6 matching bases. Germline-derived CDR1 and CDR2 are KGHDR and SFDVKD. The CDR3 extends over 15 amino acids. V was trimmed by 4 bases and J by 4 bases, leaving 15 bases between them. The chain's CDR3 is CATSDRTDYFYGYTF. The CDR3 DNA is TGTGCCACCAGTGACCGGACAGACTATTTCTATGGCTACACCTTC.

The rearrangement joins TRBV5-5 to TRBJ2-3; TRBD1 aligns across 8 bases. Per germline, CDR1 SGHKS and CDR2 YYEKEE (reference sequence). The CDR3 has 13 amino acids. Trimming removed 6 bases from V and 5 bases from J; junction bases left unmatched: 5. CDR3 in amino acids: CASTPTGVDTQYF. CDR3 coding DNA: TGTGCCAGCACCCCGACAGGGGTAGATACGCAGTATTTT.

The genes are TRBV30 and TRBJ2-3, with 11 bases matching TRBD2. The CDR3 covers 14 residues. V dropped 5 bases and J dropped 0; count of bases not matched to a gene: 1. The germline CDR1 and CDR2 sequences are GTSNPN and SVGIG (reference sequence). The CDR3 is CAWRTSGSTDTQYF. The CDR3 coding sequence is TGTGCCTGGCGGACTAGCGGGAGCACAGATACGCAGTATTTT.

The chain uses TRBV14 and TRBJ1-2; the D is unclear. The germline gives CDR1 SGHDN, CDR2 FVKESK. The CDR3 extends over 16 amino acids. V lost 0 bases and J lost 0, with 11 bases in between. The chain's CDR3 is CASSQDGARTNYGYTF. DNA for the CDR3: TGTGCCAGCAGCCAAGATGGCGCACGAACTAACTATGGCTACACCTTC.

CDR3 nucleotide sequence: TGTGCCAGCAGTACCCTTAGCAATCAGCCCCAGCATTTT. Protein sequence: CASSTLSNQPQHF. The chain uses TRBV28 and TRBJ1-5; D unclear. Germline V CDR1 and CDR2: MDHEN, SYDVKM. With 5 bases removed from V and 0 bases from J, the gap between germline ends came to 5 bases. The CDR3 length is 13 residues.

The CDR3 DNA reads as TGCAGTGGGGACGAGAACACTGAAGCTTTCTTT. The encoded protein is CSGDENTEAFF. V gene TRBV20-1 combines with J gene TRBJ1-1, with TRBD1 as a possible D gene (5 bases). The V gene's germline CDR1 is DFQATT and CDR2 SNEGSKA (reference sequence). This CDR3 contains 11 residues. Trimming stripped 7 bases from V and 1 base from J, with 7 bases between.

CDR3 region: CASSYPGGTGESYEQYF. The CDR3 nucleotides are TGTGCCAGCAGTTACCCGGGAGGGACGGGAGAATCCTACGAGCAGTACTTC. The genes are TRBV6-5 and TRBJ2-7; 8 nucleotides line up with TRBD2. The CDR3 spans 17 residues. Germline trimming cut 2 bases from V and 1 base from J; bases unmatched to any gene: 10. Germline CDR1 and CDR2: MNHEY and SVGAGI.

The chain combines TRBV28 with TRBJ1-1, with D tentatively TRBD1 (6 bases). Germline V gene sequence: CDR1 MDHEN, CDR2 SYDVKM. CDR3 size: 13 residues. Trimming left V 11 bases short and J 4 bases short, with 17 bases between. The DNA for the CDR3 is TGTGCCGCGGACAGCTTGGGGATCACTGAAGCTTTCTTT. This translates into CAADSLGITEAFF.

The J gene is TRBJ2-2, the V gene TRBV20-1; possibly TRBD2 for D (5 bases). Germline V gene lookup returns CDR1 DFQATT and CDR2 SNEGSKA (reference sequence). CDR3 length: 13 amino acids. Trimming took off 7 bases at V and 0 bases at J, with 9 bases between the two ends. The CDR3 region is CSVSAANTGELFF. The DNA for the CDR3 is TGCAGTGTGTCAGCGGCGAACACCGGGGAGCTGTTTTTT.

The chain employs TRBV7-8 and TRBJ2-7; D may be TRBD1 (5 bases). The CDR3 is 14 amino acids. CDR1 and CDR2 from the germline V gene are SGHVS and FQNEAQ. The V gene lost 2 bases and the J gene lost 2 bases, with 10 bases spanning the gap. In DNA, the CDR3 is TGTGCCAGCAGCTTAAAGGCAGGGACCTACGAGCAGTACTTC. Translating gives CASSLKAGTYEQYF.

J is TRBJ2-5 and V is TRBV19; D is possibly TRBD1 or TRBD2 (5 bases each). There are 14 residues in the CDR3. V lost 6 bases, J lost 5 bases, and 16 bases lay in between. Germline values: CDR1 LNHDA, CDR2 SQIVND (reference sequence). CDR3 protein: CASRRGPRVETQYF. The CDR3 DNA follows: TGTGCCAGTAGACGGGGCCCCCGGGTGGAGACCCAGTACTTC.

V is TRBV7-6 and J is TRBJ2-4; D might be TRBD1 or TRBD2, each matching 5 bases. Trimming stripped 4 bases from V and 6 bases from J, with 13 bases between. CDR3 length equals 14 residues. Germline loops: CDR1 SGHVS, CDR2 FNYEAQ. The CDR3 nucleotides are TGTGCCAGCAGCTCCCCGACAGAGGGAAACATTCAGTACTTC. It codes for CASSSPTEGNIQYF.

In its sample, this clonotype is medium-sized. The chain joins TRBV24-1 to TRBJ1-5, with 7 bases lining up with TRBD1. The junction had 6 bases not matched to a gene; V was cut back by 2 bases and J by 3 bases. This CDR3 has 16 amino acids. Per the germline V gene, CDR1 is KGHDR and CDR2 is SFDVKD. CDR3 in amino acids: CATSDSRTGPNQPQHF. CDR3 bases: TGTGCCACCAGTGATTCTCGGACAGGTCCCAATCAGCCCCAGCATTTT.

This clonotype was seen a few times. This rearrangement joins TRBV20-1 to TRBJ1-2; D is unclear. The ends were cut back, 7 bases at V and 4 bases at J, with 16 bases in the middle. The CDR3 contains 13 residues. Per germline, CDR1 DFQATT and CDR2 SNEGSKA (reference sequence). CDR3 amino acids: CSVTSGSGYGYTF. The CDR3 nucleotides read TGCAGTGTGACCTCCGGGAGCGGCTATGGCTACACCTTC.